This T cell receptor beta chain was sequenced during a study of OX40 agonist ivuxolimab in advanced cancers. Looking at the study overall: Every 2 weeks, patients received ivuxolimab intravenously, dosed at 0.01 to 10 mg/kg. Treatment received earlier with anti-PD-1, anti-PD-L1 or anti-CTLA-4 agents was allowed, and more than 30% had some. Patients treated during dose escalation were battling hepatocellular carcinoma, melanoma, renal cell or head and neck cancer.

This clone was counted between two and nine times. The antigen is undetermined. The table came from immunoSEQ multiplex PCR; TCRdb's copy has only in-frame clones and leaves some out. The sample records about 89,000 clones, about 86% being singletons. Germline assignment: CDR1 LNHDA and CDR2 SQIVND (reference sequence). The CDR3 totals 12 residues. V shed 4 bases and J shed 3 bases, with 7 bases lying between them. General study points: CD8+ T cells were the subset that, on average, had more expanded clones than CD4+.

V and J are TRBV19 and TRBJ2-7; a weak D match, TRBD1 (5 bases). Sequenced material: CD4+ or CD8+ T cells sorted from blood, taken in a trial of the OX40 agonist ivuxolimab. This receptor was obtained from an adult with an advanced solid tumor such as melanoma, head and neck, liver or kidney cancer. The CDR3 reads CASSNRRYEQYF. The CDR3 DNA is TGTGCCAGTAGTAACAGGCGCTACGAGCAGTACTTC.